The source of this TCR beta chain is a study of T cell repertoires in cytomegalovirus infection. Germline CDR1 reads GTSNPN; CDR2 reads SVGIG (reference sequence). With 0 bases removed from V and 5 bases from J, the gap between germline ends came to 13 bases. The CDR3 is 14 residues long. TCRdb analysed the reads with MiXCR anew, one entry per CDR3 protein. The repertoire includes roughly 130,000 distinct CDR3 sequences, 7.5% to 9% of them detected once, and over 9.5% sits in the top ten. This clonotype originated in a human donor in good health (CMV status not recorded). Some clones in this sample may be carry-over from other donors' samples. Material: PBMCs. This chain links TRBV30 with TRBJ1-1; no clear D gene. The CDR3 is CAWSVYGLWTEAFF. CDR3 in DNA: TGTGCCTGGAGTGTATACGGCCTGTGGACTGAAGCTTTCTTT.